Following are 8 T cell receptor beta chains from one sample sequenced in a study of cytomegalovirus exposure and HLA in healthy donors (dated by TCRdb to 2017 to 2019). Library preparation was by the immunoSEQ multiplex PCR assay. TCRdb took this table from immuneACCESS and kept in-frame rearrangements with V and J called. Such tables lack part of the clones; where checked against another copy, unresolved V genes explain under half of the gap, and the rest is unexplained. Present in this sample are 200,000 to 250,000 clones, approximately 80% of which were seen just once. Clones ranked in the top ten supply more than 12% of the sample. The source material was PBMCs. Every receptor here comes from a woman in her twenties or thirties in good health and CMV-seropositive.

This chain joins TRBV15 and TRBJ2-5, with a possible D match to TRBD1 (6 bases). This CDR3 region has 14 residues. Germline V CDR1 and CDR2: LNHNV, YYDKDF (reference sequence). V lost 0 bases and J lost 5, with 10 bases in between. The CDR3 region is CATSRDRGMETQYF. CDR3 nucleotides: TGTGCCACCAGCAGAGACAGGGGAATGGAGACCCAGTACTTC.

This clone has only one observation. The V and J genes are TRBV7-2 and TRBJ2-1, with D uncertain. The germline CDR1 and CDR2 sequences are SGHTA and FQGNSA. Trimming shortened V by 2 bases and J by 10 bases, and 12 bases separated the two germline ends. CDR3 length equals 13 residues. The CDR3 is CASSLSQLGEQFF. CDR3 bases: TGTGCCAGCAGCTTATCACAGTTAGGGGAGCAGTTCTTC.

This rearrangement joins TRBV5-4 to TRBJ2-7; TRBD2 aligns across 11 bases. CDR3 length equals 15 residues. J lost 3 bases, V lost 4 bases, and 6 bases had no gene match. The V gene's germline CDR1 is SGHNT and CDR2 YYREEE (reference sequence). The CDR3 is CASSLTSGMVYEQYF. Written as DNA, the CDR3 is TGTGCCAGCAGCCTGACTAGCGGGATGGTCTACGAGCAGTACTTC.

The chain joins TRBV30 to TRBJ1-5; TRBD1 agrees at 7 bases. Germline V gene lookup returns CDR1 GTSNPN and CDR2 SVGIG (reference sequence). The CDR3 sequence is 16 residues long. V gave up 2 bases and J gave up 0 bases; unmatched junction bases: 7. The CDR3 reads CAWSPSDRVSNQPQHF. The CDR3 coding sequence is TGTGCCTGGAGTCCCTCCGACAGGGTTAGCAATCAGCCCCAGCATTTT.

The chain is built from TRBV7-2 and TRBJ2-1, with D possibly matching TRBD2 (5 bases). CDR1 and CDR2 from the germline V gene are SGHTA and FQGNSA. V shed 6 bases and J shed 5 bases, with 17 bases lying between them. The CDR3 has 15 amino acids. The CDR3 protein is CASRAALGVNNEQFF. The CDR3 nucleotides are TGTGCCAGCAGGGCCGCCTTGGGAGTCAACAATGAGCAGTTCTTC. The full variable domain, with the rest looked up from reference TRBV7-2 and TRBJ2-1, is GAGVSQSPSNKVTEKGKDVELRCDPISGHTALYWYRQSLGQGLEFLIYFQGNSAPDKSGLPSDRFSAERTGGSVSTLTIQRTQQEDSAVYLCASRAALGVNNEQFFGPGTRLTVL.

This clone was observed once. The chain links TRBV18 to TRBJ1-2, with a possible D match to TRBD1 (6 bases). V lost 6 bases, J lost 5 bases, and 16 bases lay in between. The CDR3 runs 14 residues. Germline loops: CDR1 KGHSH, CDR2 LQKENI. The CDR3 region has the DNA TGTGCCAGCTCCCGAGAGACAGGCCCGTATGGCTACACCTTC. Translating it yields CASSRETGPYGYTF.

The genes are TRBV4-2 and TRBJ1-5; the match to TRBD1 covers 7 bases. The V gene end was trimmed by 1 base and the J gene end by 9 bases; junction bases not matched to a gene: 6. The germline V gene encodes CDR1 LGHNA and CDR2 YNFKEQ. CDR3 length: 14 amino acids. The CDR3 DNA reads TGTGCCAGCAGCCAAGTGGAGGGGGCGTTGCCCCAGCATTTT. Translating gives CASSQVEGALPQHF.

J is TRBJ2-7 and V is TRBV9, with a weak D call TRBD1 (5 bases). The CDR3 has 15 amino acids. Looked up from germline, CDR1 is SGDLS and CDR2 is YYNGEE. Between the trimmed V and J ends, which lost 4 bases and 3 bases, there was a span of 17 bases. The chain's CDR3 is CASSSRQSFGYEQYF. The CDR3 DNA reads TGTGCCAGCAGCTCAAGACAGTCCTTCGGCTACGAGCAGTACTTC.